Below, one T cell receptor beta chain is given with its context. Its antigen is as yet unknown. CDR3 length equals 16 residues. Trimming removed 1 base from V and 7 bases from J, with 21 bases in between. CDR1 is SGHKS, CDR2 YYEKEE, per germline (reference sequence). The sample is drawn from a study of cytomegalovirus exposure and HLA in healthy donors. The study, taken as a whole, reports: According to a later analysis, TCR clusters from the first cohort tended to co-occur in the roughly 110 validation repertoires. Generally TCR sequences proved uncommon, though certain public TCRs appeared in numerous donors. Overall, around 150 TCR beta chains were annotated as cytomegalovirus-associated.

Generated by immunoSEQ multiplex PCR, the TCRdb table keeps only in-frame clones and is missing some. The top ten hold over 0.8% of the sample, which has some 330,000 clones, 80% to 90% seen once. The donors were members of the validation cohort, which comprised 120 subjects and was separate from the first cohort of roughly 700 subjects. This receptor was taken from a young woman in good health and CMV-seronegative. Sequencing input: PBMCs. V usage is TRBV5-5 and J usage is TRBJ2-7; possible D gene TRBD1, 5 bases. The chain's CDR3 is CASSLNTGTWGEEQYF. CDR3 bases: TGTGCCAGCAGCTTGAATACAGGAACCTGGGGCGAGGAGCAGTACTTC. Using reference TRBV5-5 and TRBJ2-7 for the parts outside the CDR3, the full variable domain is DAGVTQSPTHLIKTRGQQVTLRCSPISGHKSVSWYQQVLGQGPQFIFQYYEKEERGRGNFPDRFSARQFPNYSSELNVNALLLGDSALYLCASSLNTGTWGEEQYFGPGTRLTVT.